The sample holds one count of the clone carrying this T cell receptor (beta chain). Its antigen is currently unknown. The PCR used 60 Vbeta and 13 Jbeta primers. The repertoire was sequenced with immunoSEQ multiplex PCR; TCRdb's copy has only in-frame clones and lacks some. The repertoire holds around 90,000 clones, about two thirds seen once, with about 22% in the top ten. The V end lost 3 bases, the J end lost 0 bases, and 6 bases lay between the germline ends. Germline V gene sequence: CDR1 SGHTA, CDR2 FQGNSA. The CDR3 has 14 residues. The data were taken from a study of cytomegalovirus exposure and HLA in healthy donors. Background on the study: A previous analysis identified 95 million to 120 million unique TCR beta sequences derived from 180 million or so T cells.

General study points: CMV serostatus alone was available as immune exposure information. Among the CMV-associated chains, a few were confirmed in vitro as specific for CMV antigens. Cytomegalovirus status was reportedly diagnosed by the classifier with high sensitivity and specificity.

The V call is TRBV7-2, the J call TRBJ2-1; D call uncertain. This TCR was sampled from a woman in her 50s in good health and CMV-seropositive. The sample taken for sequencing was PBMCs. This chain's CDR3 is CASSFPISYNEQFF. CDR3 DNA sequence: TGTGCCAGCAGCTTTCCTATCTCCTACAATGAGCAGTTCTTC.